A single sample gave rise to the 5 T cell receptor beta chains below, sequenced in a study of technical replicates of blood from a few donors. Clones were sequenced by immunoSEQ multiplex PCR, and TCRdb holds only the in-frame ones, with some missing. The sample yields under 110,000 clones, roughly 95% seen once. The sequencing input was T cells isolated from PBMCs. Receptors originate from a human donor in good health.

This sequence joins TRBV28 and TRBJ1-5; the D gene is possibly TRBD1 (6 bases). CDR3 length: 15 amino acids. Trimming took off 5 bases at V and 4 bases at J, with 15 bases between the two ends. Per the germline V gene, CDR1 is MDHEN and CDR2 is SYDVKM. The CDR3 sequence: CASSGGKRGNQPQHF. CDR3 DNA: TGTGCCAGCAGTGGAGGAAAAAGGGGGAATCAGCCCCAGCATTTT.

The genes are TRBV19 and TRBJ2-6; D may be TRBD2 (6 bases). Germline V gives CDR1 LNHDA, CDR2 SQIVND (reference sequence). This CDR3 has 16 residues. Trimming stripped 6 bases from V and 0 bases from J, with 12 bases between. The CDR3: CASSYSGYSGANVLTF. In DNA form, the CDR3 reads TGTGCCAGTAGCTACAGCGGGTACTCTGGGGCCAACGTCCTGACTTTC.

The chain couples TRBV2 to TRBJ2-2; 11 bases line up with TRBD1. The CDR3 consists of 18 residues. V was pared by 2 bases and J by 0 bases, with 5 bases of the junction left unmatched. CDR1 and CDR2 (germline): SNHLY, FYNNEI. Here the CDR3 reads CASSEPGTGGSNTGELFF. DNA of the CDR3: TGTGCCAGCAGTGAACCCGGGACAGGGGGTTCGAACACCGGGGAGCTGTTTTTT. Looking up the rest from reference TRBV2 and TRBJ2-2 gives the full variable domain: EPEVTQTPSHQVTQMGQEVILRCVPISNHLYFYWYRQILGQKVEFLVSFYNNEISEKSEIFDDQFSVERPDGSNFTLKIRSTKLEDSAMYFCASSEPGTGGSNTGELFFGEGSRLTVL.

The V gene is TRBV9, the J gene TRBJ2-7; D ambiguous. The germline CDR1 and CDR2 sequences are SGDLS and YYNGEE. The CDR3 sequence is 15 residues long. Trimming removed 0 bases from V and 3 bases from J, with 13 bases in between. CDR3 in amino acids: CASSVGPGGSYEQYF. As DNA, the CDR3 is TGTGCCAGCAGCGTAGGTCCAGGTGGAAGCTACGAGCAGTACTTC.

CDR3 in DNA: TGCGCCAGCAGCTTTTCAGGCGGGAAAACTGAAGCTTTCTTT. Its translation: CASSFSGGKTEAFF. The genes are TRBV5-1 and TRBJ1-1; D is uncertain. Germline lookup yields CDR1 SGHRS and CDR2 YFSETQ. The CDR3 has 14 residues. Trimming shortened V by 2 bases and J by 5 bases, and 13 bases separated the two germline ends. The full variable domain, its missing parts supplied by reference TRBV5-1 and TRBJ1-1, is KAGVTQTPRYLIKTRGQQVTLSCSPISGHRSVSWYQQTPGQGLQFLFEYFSETQRNKGNFPGRFSGRQFSNSRSEMNVSTLELGDSALYLCASSFSGGKTEAFFGQGTRLTVV.